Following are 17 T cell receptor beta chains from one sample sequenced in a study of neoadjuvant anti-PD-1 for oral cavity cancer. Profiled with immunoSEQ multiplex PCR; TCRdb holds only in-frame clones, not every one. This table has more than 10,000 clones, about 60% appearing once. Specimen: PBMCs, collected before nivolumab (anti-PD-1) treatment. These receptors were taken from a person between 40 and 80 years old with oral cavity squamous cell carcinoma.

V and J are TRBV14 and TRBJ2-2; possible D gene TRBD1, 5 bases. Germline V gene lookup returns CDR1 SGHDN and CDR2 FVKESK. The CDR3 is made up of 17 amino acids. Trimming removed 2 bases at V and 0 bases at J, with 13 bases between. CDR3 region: CASSQFEQAANTGELFF. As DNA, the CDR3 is TGTGCCAGCAGCCAATTCGAACAGGCCGCGAACACCGGGGAGCTGTTTTTT.

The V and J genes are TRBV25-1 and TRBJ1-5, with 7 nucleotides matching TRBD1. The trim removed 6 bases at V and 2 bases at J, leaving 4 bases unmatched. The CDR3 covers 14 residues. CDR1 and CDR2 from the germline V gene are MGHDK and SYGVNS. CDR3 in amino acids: CASRSQGGNQPQHF. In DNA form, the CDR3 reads TGTGCCAGCAGATCCCAGGGGGGCAATCAGCCCCAGCATTTT.

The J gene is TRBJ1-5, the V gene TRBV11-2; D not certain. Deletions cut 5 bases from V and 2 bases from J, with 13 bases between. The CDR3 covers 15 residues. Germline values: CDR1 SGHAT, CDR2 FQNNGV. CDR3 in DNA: TGTGCCAGCAGCCGAGAATCCGGACGCAATCAGCCCCAGCATTTT. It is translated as CASSRESGRNQPQHF. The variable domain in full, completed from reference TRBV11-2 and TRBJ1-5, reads EAGVAQSPRYKIIEKRQSVAFWCNPISGHATLYWYQQILGQGPKLLIQFQNNGVVDDSQLPKDRFSAERLKGVDSTLKIQPAKLEDSAVYLCASSRESGRNQPQHFGDGTRLSIL.

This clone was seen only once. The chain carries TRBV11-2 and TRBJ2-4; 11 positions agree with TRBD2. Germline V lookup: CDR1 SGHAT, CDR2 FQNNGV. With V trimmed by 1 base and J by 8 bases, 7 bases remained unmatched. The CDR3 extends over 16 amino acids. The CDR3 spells CASSLAGSGGAYIQYF. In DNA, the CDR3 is TGTGCCAGCAGCTTAGCGGGTAGCGGGGGGGCATACATTCAGTACTTC. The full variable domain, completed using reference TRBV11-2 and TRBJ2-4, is EAGVAQSPRYKIIEKRQSVAFWCNPISGHATLYWYQQILGQGPKLLIQFQNNGVVDDSQLPKDRFSAERLKGVDSTLKIQPAKLEDSAVYLCASSLAGSGGAYIQYFGAGTRLSVL.

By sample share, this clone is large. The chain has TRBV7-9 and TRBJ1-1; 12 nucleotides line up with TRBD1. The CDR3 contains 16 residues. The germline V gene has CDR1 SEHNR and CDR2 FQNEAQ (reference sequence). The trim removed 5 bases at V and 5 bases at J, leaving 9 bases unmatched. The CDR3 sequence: CASSRPGQGARTEAFF. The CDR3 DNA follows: TGTGCCAGCAGCCGCCCGGGACAGGGGGCGAGAACTGAAGCTTTCTTT.

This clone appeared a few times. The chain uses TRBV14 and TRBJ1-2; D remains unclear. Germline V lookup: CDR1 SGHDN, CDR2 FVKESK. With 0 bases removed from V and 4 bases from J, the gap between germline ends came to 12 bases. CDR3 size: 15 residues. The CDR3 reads CASSQDTAVGYGYTF. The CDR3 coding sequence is TGTGCCAGCAGCCAAGATACAGCAGTCGGCTATGGCTACACCTTC.

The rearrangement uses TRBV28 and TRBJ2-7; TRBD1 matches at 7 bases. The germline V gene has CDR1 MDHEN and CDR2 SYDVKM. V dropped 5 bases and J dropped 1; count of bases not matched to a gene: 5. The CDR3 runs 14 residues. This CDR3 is CASSPTGKSYEQYF. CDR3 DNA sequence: TGTGCCAGCAGTCCGACAGGGAAATCCTACGAGCAGTACTTC.

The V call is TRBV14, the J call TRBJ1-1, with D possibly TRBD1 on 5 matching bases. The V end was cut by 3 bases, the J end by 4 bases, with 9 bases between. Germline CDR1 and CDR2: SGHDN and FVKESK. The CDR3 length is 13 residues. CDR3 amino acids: CASSQGTGTEAFF. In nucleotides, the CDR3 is TGTGCCAGCAGCCAGGGGACGGGCACTGAAGCTTTCTTT. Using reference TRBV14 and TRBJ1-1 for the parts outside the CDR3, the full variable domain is EAGVTQFPSHSVIEKGQTVTLRCDPISGHDNLYWYRRVMGKEIKFLLHFVKESKQDESGMPNNRFLAERTGGTYSTLKVQPAELEDSGVYFCASSQGTGTEAFFGQGTRLTVV.

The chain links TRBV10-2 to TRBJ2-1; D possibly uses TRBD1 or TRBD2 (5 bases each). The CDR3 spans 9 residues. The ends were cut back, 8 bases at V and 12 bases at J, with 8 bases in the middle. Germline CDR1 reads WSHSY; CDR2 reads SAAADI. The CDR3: CASGGVQFF. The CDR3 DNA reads TGCGCCAGCGGGGGTGTGCAGTTCTTC.

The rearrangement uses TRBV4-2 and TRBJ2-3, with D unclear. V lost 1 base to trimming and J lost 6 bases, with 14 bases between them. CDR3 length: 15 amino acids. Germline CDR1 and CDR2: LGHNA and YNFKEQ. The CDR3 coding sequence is TGTGCCAGCAGCCAAGGTAACGACCCACGGGATACGCAGTATTTT. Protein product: CASSQGNDPRDTQYF.

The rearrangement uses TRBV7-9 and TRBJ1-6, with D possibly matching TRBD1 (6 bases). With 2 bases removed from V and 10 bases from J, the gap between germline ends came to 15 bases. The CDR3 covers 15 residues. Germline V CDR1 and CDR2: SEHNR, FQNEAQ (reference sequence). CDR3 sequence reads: CASSLLGRTDSPLHF. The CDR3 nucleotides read TGTGCCAGCAGCTTATTGGGGAGGACAGACTCACCCCTCCACTTT.

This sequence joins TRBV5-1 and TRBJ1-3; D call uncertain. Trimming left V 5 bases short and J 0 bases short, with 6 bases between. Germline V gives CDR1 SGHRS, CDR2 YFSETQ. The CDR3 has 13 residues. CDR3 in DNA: TGCGCCAGCAGGCCAGACTCTGGAAACACCATATATTTT. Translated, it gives CASRPDSGNTIYF.

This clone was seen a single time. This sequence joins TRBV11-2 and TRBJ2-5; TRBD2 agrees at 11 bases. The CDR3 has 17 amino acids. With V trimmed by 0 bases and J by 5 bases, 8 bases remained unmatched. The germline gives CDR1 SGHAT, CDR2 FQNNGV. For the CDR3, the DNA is TGTGCCAGCAGCTTAGATCAAAATAGCGGGAGGGCGGAGACCCAGTACTTC. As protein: CASSLDQNSGRAETQYF.

The CDR3 protein is CASSLVTVQETQYF. In DNA form, the CDR3 reads TGTGCCAGCAGCTTAGTAACGGTACAAGAGACCCAGTACTTC. J is TRBJ2-5 and V is TRBV7-8; D is unresolved. The CDR3 sequence is 14 residues long. Trimming removed 1 base at V and 2 bases at J, with 8 bases between. Germline CDR1 SGHVS, CDR2 FQNEAQ.

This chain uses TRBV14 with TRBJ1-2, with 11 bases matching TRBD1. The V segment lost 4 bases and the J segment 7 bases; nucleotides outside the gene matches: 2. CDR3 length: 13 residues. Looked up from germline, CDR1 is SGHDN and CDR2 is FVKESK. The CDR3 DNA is TGTGCCAGCAGCCTGGGACAGGGGGGTGGCTACACCTTC. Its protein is CASSLGQGGGYTF.

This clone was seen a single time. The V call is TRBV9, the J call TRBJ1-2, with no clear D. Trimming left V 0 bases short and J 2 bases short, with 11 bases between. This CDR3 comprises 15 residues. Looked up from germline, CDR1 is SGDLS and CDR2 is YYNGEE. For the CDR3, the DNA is TGTGCCAGCAGCGTAGATCACAGTTTGAACTATGGCTACACCTTC. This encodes CASSVDHSLNYGYTF.

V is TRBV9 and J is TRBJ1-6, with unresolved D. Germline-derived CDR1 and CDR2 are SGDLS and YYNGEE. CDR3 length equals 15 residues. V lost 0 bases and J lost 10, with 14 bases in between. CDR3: CASSVGAALVSPLHF. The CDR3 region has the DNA TGTGCCAGCAGCGTAGGTGCGGCCTTAGTATCACCCCTCCACTTT. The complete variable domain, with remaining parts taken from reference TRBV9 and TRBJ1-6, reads DSGVTQTPKHLITATGQRVTLRCSPRSGDLSVYWYQQSLDQGLQFLIQYYNGEERAKGNILERFSAQQFPDLHSELNLSSLELGDSALYFCASSVGAALVSPLHFGNGTRLTVT.